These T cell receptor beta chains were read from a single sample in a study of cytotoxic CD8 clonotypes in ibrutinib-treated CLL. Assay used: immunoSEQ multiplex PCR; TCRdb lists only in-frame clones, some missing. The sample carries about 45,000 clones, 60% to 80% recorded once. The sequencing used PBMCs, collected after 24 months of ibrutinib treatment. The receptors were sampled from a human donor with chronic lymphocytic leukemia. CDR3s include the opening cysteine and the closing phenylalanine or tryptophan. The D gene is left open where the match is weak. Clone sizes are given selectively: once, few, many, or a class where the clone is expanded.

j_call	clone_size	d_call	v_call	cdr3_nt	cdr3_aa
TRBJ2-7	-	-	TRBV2	TGTGCCAGCAGTGATTTAGGGGTCGCCACCTACGAGCAGTACTTC	CASSDLGVATYEQYF
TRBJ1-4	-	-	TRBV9	TGTGCCAGCAGCGTCACGGCGTCAACGAATGAAAAACTGTTTTTT	CASSVTASTNEKLFF
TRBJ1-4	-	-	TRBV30	TGTGCCTGGAGTGTAGTAGGGAAAACTAATGAAAAACTGTTTTTT	CAWSVVGKTNEKLFF
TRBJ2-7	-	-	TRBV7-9	TGTGCCAGCAGCTTAGACGGGACCTCCTACGAGCAGTACTTC	CASSLDGTSYEQYF
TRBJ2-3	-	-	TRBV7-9	TGTGCCAGCAGCTTAGCGCGACGGGAGATGGTTAGGGATACGCAGTATTTT	CASSLARREMVRDTQYF
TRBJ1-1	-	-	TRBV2	TGTGCCAGCACCTCGTCCCGGGACACGGTATCTTTCTTT	CASTSSRDTVSFF
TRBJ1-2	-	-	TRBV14	TGTGCCAGCAGCCAAGAAATAGCCTATGGCTACACCTTC	CASSQEIAYGYTF
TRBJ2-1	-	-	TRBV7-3	TGTGCCAGCAGCCTGGGGGCGGGAGCGAGGAATGAGCAGTTCTTC	CASSLGAGARNEQFF
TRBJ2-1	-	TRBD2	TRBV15	TGTGCCACCAGCAGAGATACGGGGGGTAACAATGAGCAGTTCTTC	CATSRDTGGNNEQFF
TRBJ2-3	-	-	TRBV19	TGTGCCAGTAGTATGTTATCGGGACTGGCCATGAATACGCAGTATTTT	CASSMLSGLAMNTQYF
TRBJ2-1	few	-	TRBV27	TGTGCCAGCAGTCTAACCTCGGGACTGATCAATGAGCAGTTCTTC	CASSLTSGLINEQFF
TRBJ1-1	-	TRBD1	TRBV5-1	TGCGCCAGCAGCTTACAGGGGACGGGGACTGAAGCTTTCTTT	CASSLQGTGTEAFF
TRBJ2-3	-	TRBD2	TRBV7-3	TGTGCCAGCAGCCCCGGGACTAGCGAAGCGGATACGCAGTATTTT	CASSPGTSEADTQYF
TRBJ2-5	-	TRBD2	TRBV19	TGTGCCAGTAGTTTCACTAGCGGGAGGGGCGCCCAGTACTTC	CASSFTSGRGAQYF
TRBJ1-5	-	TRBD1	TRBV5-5	TGTGCCAGCAGCTTGGCAGGGGGCTTCAATCAGCCCCAGCATTTT	CASSLAGGFNQPQHF
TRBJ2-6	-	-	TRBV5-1	TGCGCCAGCAGCAACAGGGATGGGGCCAACGTCCTGACTTTC	CASSNRDGANVLTF
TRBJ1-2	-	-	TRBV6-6	TGTGCCAGCAGTTGGGAAATTTACTATGGCTACACCTTC	CASSWEIYYGYTF
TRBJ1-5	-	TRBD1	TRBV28	TGTGCCAGCAGTCCACGCCTTACAGGGGGCGGTCAGCCCCAGCATTTT	CASSPRLTGGGQPQHF
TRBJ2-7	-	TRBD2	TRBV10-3	TGTGCCATCAGTGAGCCAGCGGGGTTAGGGTCCTACGAGCAGTACTTC	CAISEPAGLGSYEQYF
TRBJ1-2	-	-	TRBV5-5	TGTGCCGGACGGGACGGGGAGTATGGCTACACCTTC	CAGRDGEYGYTF
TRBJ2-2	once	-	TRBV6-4	TGTGCCAGCAGTGACCTCACCGGGGAGCTGTTTTTT	CASSDLTGELFF
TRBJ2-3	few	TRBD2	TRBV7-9	TGTGCCAGCAGCTACGTTAGCGGGGGTAGCACAGATACGCAGTATTTT	CASSYVSGGSTDTQYF
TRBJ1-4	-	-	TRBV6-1	TGTGCCAGCAGTGATCTGCGTCGGGGGAATGAAAAACTGTTTTTT	CASSDLRRGNEKLFF
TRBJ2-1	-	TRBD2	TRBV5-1	TGCGCCAGCAGCTTGGTAGCGGGAGGATTGGGTGGGAATGAGCAGTTCTTC	CASSLVAGGLGGNEQFF
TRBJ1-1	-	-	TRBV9	TGTGCCAGCAGCTTCGTCGGGACACCGAACACTGAAGCTTTCTTT	CASSFVGTPNTEAFF
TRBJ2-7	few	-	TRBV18	TGTGCCAGCTCGCGCACACAGGGATCCTACGAGCAGTACTTC	CASSRTQGSYEQYF
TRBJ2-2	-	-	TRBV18	TGTGCCAGCTCAGCTCGGCCGGGACCCCTTAACACCGGGGAGCTGTTTTTT	CASSARPGPLNTGELFF
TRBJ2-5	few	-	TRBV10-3	TGTGCCATCAGTGACTCAGGAGCTCAAGAGACCCAGTACTTC	CAISDSGAQETQYF
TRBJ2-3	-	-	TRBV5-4	TGTGCCAGCAGCCGACAAGCGGGTCCCACAGATACGCAGTATTTT	CASSRQAGPTDTQYF
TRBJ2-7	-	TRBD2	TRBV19	TGTGCCAGTAGTTCTGGGAGGGCCCTCGTCAACGAGCAGTACTTC	CASSSGRALVNEQYF
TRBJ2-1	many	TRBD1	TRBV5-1	TGCGCCAGCAGCACGGGACAGTTCCTTCTCAATGAGCAGTTCTTC	CASSTGQFLLNEQFF
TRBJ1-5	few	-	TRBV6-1	TGTGCCAGCTCCCCTTCATTCAGTCAGCCCCAGCATTTT	CASSPSFSQPQHF
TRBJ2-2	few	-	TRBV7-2	TGTGCCAGCAGCTCTCCGCACCGCGCGAACACCGGGGAGCTGTTTTTT	CASSSPHRANTGELFF
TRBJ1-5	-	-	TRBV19	TGTGCCAGTATGGGTGAGGATCAGCCCCAGCATTTT	CASMGEDQPQHF
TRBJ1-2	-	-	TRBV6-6	TGTGCCACTACAGGTGGTGGTAACTATGGCTACACCTTC	CATTGGGNYGYTF
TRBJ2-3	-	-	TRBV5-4	TGTGCCAGCAGCTTGGAGCAGGGCTCAGATACGCAGTATTTT	CASSLEQGSDTQYF
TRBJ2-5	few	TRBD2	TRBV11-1	TGTGCCAGCAGCTTCTGGACTAGTCAAGGTCTCGAGACCCAGTACTTC	CASSFWTSQGLETQYF
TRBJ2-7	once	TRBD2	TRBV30	TGTGCCTGGACGCTCGGACTAGCGGGAGTTGACGAGCAGTACTTC	CAWTLGLAGVDEQYF
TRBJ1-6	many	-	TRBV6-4	TGTGCCAGCAGTGAGGGCAGCCATAATTCACCCCTCCACTTT	CASSEGSHNSPLHF
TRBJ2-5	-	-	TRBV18	TGTGCCAGCTCACCAATCCAAGAGACCCAGTACTTC	CASSPIQETQYF
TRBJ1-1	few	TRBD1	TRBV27	TGTGCCAGCAGTTTAGGGACAGGGGGCAACACTGAAGCTTTCTTT	CASSLGTGGNTEAFF
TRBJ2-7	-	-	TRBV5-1	TGCGCCAGCAGCTCAAACCGGGTCTCCTACGAGCAGTACTTC	CASSSNRVSYEQYF
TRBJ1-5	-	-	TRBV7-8	TGTGCCAGCAGCTCGGGTTTGAGCAATCAGCCCCAGCATTTT	CASSSGLSNQPQHF
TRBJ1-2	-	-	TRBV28	TGTGCCTCCTCCCCCGTGCTCCCTGGCTACACCTTC	CASSPVLPGYTF
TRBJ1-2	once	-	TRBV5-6	TGTGCCAGCAGCTTGGTCGGGGTTCGCTACACCTTC	CASSLVGVRYTF
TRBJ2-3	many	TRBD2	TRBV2	TGTGCCAGCAGTGAAGAGAGCGGGAGGGGTGCTGATACGCAGTATTTT	CASSEESGRGADTQYF
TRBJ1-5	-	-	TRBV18	TGTGCCAGCTCACCGGCGTCGGGGGATCAGCCCCAGCATTTT	CASSPASGDQPQHF
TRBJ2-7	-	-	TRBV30	TGTGCCTGGAGTTGGGGGGCTGGCGAGCAGTACTTC	CAWSWGAGEQYF
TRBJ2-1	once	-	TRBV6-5	TGTGCCAGCAGTTCCTTTCGACTCAGGTCCCACAATGAGCAGTTCTTC	CASSSFRLRSHNEQFF
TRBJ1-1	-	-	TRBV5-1	TGCGCCAGCACAGACAGGAGCTTGAACACTGAAGCTTTCTTT	CASTDRSLNTEAFF
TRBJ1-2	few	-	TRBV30	TGTGCCTGTAATCTCGCGGCCGCCCGCTATGGCTACACCTTC	CACNLAAARYGYTF
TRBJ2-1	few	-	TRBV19	TGTGCCAGTTCCAGGGGGAGGCAGTACAATGAGCAGTTCTTC	CASSRGRQYNEQFF
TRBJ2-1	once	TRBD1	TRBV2	TGTGCCAGCAGCCTAGGACAGGGTAGTTTACTCTTC	CASSLGQGSLLF
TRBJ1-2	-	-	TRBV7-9	TGTGCCAGCAGCTTAGACCGGGACACCGAAGGCTACACCTTC	CASSLDRDTEGYTF
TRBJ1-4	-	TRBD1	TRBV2	TGTGCCAGCAGTGACCGGACAGGGCACCCCGAAAAACTGTTTTTT	CASSDRTGHPEKLFF
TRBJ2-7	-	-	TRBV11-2	TGTGCCAGCAGCTTAGTCCATGGAGCGGAGCGGCAGTACTTC	CASSLVHGAERQYF
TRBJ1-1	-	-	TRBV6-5	TGTGCCAGCAGTTACGGACCCCTAAGGGCCACTGAAGCTTTCTTT	CASSYGPLRATEAFF
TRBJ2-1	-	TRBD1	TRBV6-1	TGTGCCACCGCGGGGACAGGGCACAATGAGCAGTTCTTC	CATAGTGHNEQFF